This record covers a single TCR beta chain. Antigen: not known. The sample comes from a study of T cells in Graves' hyperthyroidism and ophthalmopathy. Researchers took RNA transcripts and amplified the TCR beta CDR3 regions from them. Using the HTBI primer set, a first-round RT-PCR was run on the TCR CDR3. TCRdb passed the multiplex PCR reads through MiXCR, listing each CDR3 protein once. The sample gives roughly 350,000 distinct CDR3 sequences, more than 11% of which show up once; under 30% is in the top ten. The study, taken as a whole, reports: Researchers report that a 13 V-J model separated ophthalmopathy from stable hyperthyroidism.

Subjects aged 18 to 65 presented with newly diagnosed hyperthyroidism of less than 2 months' duration. CDR3 length equals 14 residues. The germline V gene encodes CDR1 LNHNV and CDR2 YYDKDF (reference sequence). Trimming pared 2 bases from V and 3 bases from J, leaving 8 bases between. The J gene is TRBJ1-3, the V gene TRBV15; no clear D. Sequencing used blood. The receptor comes from a young woman with Graves' hyperthyroidism. The CDR3 here is CATSRSRGGNTIYF. Written as DNA, the CDR3 is TGTGCCACCAGCAGATCCCGCGGTGGAAACACCATATATTTT.